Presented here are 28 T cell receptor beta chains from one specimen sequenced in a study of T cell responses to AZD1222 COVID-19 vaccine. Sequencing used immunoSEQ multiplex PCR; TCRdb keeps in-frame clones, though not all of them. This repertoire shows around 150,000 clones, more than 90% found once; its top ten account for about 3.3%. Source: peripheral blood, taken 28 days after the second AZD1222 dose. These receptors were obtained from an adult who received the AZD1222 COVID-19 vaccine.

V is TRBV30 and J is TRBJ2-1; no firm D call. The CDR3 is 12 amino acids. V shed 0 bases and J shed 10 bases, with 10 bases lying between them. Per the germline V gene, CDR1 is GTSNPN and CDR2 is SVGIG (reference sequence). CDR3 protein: CAWSVGWLEQFF. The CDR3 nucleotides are TGTGCCTGGAGTGTAGGGTGGCTGGAGCAGTTCTTC. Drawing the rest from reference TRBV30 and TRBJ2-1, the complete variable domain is SQTIHQWPATLVQPVGSPLSLECTVEGTSNPNLYWYRQAAGRGLQLLFYSVGIGQISSEVPQNLSASRPQDRQFILSSKKLLLSDSGFYLCAWSVGWLEQFFGPGTRLTVL.

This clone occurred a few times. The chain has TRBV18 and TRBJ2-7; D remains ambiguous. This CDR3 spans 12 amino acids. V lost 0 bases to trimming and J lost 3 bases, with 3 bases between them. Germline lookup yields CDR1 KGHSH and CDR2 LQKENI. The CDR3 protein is CASSPPGYEQYF. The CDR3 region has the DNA TGTGCCAGCTCACCACCCGGCTACGAGCAGTACTTC.

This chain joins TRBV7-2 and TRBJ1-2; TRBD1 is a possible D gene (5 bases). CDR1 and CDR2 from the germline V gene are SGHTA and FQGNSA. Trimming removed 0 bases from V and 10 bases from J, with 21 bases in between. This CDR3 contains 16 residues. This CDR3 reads CASSLALGQQVPFYTF. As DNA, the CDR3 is TGTGCCAGCAGCTTAGCGCTGGGGCAGCAGGTTCCCTTCTACACCTTC. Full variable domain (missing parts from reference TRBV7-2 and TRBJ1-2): GAGVSQSPSNKVTEKGKDVELRCDPISGHTALYWYRQSLGQGLEFLIYFQGNSAPDKSGLPSDRFSAERTGGSVSTLTIQRTQQEDSAVYLCASSLALGQQVPFYTFGSGTRLTVV.

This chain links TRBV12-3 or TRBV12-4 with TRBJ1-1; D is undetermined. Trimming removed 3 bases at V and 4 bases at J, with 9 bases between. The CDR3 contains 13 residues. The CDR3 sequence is CASSLLGGTEAFF. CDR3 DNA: TGTGCCAGCAGTTTGTTGGGTGGCACTGAAGCTTTCTTT.

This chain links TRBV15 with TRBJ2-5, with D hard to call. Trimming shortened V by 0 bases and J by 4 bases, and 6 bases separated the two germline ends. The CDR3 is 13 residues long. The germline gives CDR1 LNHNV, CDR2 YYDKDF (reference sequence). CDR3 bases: TGTGCCACCAGCAGAGAGGTTGCAGAGACCCAGTACTTC. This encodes CATSREVAETQYF.

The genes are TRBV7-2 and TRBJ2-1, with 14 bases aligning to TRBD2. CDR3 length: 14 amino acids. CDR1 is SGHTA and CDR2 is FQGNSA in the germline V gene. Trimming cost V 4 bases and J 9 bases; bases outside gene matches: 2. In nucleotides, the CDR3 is TGTGCCAGCAGCTGGGGACTAGCGGGGGCTGAGCAGTTCTTC. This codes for CASSWGLAGAEQFF.

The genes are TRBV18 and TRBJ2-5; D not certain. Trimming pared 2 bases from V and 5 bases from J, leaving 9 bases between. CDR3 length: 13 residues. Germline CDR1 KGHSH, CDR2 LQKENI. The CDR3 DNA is TGTGCCAGCTCACCAGCCAGTCAGGAGACCCAGTACTTC. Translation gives CASSPASQETQYF.

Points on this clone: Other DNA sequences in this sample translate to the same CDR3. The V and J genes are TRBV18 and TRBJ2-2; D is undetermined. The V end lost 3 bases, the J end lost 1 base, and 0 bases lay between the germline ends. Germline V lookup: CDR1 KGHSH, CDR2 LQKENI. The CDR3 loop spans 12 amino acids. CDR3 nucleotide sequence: TGTGCCAGCTCACCGAACACCGGGGAGCTGTTTTTT. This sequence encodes CASSPNTGELFF.

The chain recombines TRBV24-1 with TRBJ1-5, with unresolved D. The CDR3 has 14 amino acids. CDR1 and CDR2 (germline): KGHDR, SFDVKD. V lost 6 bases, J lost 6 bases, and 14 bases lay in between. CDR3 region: CATSRGNGGQPQHF. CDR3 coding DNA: TGTGCCACCAGTCGCGGAAACGGCGGTCAGCCCCAGCATTTT.

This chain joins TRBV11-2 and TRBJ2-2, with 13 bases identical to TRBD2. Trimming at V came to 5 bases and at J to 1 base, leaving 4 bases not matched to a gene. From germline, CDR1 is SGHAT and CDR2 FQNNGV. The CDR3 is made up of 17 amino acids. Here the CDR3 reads CASSVGTSGMNTGELFF. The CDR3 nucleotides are TGTGCCAGCAGCGTGGGGACTAGCGGGATGAACACCGGGGAGCTGTTTTTT.

CDR3 residues: CASSLGGNTGELFF. The DNA of the CDR3 is TGCGCCAGCAGCTTGGGAGGGAACACCGGGGAGCTGTTTTTT. The V gene is TRBV5-1, the J gene TRBJ2-2; D ambiguous. CDR3 size: 14 residues. The V gene lost 0 bases and the J gene lost 1 base, with 4 bases spanning the gap. Per the germline V gene, CDR1 is SGHRS and CDR2 is YFSETQ. The entire variable domain, with the rest obtained from reference TRBV5-1 and TRBJ2-2, is as follows: KAGVTQTPRYLIKTRGQQVTLSCSPISGHRSVSWYQQTPGQGLQFLFEYFSETQRNKGNFPGRFSGRQFSNSRSEMNVSTLELGDSALYLCASSLGGNTGELFFGEGSRLTVL.

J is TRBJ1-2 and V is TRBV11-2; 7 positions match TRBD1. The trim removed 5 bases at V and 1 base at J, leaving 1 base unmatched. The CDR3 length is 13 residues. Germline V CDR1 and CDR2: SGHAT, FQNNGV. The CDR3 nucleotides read TGTGCCAGCAGCCGGGACAGTAACTATGGCTACACCTTC. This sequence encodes CASSRDSNYGYTF.

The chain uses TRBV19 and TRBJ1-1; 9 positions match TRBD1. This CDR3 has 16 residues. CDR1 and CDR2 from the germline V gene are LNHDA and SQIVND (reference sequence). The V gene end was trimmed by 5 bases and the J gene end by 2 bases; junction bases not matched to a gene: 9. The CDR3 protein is CASSPGTGFANTEAFF. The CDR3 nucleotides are TGTGCCAGTAGTCCCGGGACAGGGTTCGCCAACACTGAAGCTTTCTTT.

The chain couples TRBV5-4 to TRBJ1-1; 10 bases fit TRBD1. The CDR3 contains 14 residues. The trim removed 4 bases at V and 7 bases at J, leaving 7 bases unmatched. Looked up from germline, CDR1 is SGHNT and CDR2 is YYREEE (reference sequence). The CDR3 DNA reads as TGTGCCAGCAGCCCCGGGACAGGGGCGAATGAAGCTTTCTTT. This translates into CASSPGTGANEAFF.

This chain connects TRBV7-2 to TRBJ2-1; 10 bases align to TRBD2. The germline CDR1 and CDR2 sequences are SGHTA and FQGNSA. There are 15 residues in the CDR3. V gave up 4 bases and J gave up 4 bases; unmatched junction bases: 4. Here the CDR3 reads CASSSGLAEYNEQFF. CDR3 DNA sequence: TGTGCCAGCAGCTCAGGACTAGCGGAGTACAATGAGCAGTTCTTC.

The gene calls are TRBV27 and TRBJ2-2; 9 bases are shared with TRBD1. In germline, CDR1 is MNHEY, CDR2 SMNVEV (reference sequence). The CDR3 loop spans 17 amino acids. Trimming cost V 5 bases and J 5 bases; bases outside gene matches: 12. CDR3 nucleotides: TGTGCCAGCAGTACCCCCAGACACAGGGGGCAAACCGGGGAGCTGTTTTTT. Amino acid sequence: CASSTPRHRGQTGELFF.

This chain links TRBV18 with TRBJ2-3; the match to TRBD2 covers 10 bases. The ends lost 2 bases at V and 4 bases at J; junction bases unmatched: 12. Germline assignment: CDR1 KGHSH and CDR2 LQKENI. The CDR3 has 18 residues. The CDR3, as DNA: TGTGCCAGCTCACCAAGCCCTGCCCTAGCGGGAGTGCCAGATACGCAGTATTTT. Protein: CASSPSPALAGVPDTQYF.

The CDR3 spells CASSTRQGIYEQYF. CDR3 nucleotides: TGTGCCAGTAGTACGCGACAGGGTATCTACGAGCAGTACTTC. This chain links TRBV19 with TRBJ2-7; 7 bases are shared with TRBD1. Germline V gene data show CDR1 as LNHDA and CDR2 as SQIVND (reference sequence). This CDR3 comprises 14 residues. V gave up 4 bases and J gave up 3 bases; unmatched junction bases: 6.

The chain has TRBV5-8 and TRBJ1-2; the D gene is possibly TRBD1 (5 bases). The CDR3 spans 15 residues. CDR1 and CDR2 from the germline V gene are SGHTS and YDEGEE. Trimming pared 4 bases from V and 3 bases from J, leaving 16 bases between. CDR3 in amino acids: CASSQLMTEDYGYTF. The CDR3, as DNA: TGTGCCAGCAGCCAATTAATGACAGAGGACTATGGCTACACCTTC.

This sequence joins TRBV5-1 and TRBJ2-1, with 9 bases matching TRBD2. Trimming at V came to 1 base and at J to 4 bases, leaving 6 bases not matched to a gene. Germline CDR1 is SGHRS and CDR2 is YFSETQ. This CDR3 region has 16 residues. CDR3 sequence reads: CASSLSRLAEYNEQFF. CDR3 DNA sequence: TGCGCCAGCAGCTTGAGTAGACTAGCGGAATACAATGAGCAGTTCTTC.

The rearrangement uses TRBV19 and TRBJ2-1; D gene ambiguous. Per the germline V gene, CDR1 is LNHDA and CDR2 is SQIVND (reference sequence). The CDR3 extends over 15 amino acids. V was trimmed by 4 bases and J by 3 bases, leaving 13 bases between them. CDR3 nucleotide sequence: TGTGCCAGTAGTACCCCTATCCAAGTCTACAATGAGCAGTTCTTC. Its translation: CASSTPIQVYNEQFF.

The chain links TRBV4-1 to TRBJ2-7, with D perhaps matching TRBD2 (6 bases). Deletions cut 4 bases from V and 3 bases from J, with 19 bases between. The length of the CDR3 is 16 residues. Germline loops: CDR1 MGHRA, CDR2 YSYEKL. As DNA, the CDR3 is TGCGCCAGCAGCCCTTTGGGGGACTCCGGGTTCTACGAGCAGTACTTC. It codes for CASSPLGDSGFYEQYF.

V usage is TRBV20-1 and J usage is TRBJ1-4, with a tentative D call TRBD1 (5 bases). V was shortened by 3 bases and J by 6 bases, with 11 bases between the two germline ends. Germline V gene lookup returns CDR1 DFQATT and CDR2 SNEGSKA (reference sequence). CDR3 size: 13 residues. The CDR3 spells CSASLRGDEKLFF. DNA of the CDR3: TGCAGTGCTAGTCTGAGGGGAGATGAAAAACTGTTTTTT.

The CDR3 sequence is CASSLVAGNYGYTF. CDR3 bases: TGCGCCAGCAGCTTGGTTGCGGGAAACTATGGCTACACCTTC. This chain connects TRBV5-1 to TRBJ1-2; no clear D. The germline V gene has CDR1 SGHRS and CDR2 YFSETQ. The CDR3 consists of 14 residues. Trimming pared 0 bases from V and 2 bases from J, leaving 8 bases between.

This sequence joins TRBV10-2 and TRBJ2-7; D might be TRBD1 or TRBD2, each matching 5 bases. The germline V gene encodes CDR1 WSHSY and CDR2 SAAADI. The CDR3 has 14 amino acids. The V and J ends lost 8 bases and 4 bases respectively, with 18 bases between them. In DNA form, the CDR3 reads TGCGCCAGCGGTGGGGAGCCAGGGCCGTACGAGCAGTACTTC. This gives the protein CASGGEPGPYEQYF.

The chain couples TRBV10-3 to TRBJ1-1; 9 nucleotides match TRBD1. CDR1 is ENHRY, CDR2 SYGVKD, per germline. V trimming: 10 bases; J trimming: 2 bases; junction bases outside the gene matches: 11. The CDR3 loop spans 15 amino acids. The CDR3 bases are TGTGCCACCCGACCAGCACAGGGGGCCAACACTGAAGCTTTCTTT. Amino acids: CATRPAQGANTEAFF.

CDR3 DNA: TGTGCCAGCAGCTTGTATCTGAACACTGAAGCTTTCTTT. Translation gives CASSLYLNTEAFF. J is TRBJ1-1 and V is TRBV5-6; D not resolved. CDR1 and CDR2 (germline): SGHDT, YYEEEE. The CDR3 consists of 13 residues. The germline V and J ends were trimmed by 1 base and 0 bases, with 4 bases remaining between them. The variable domain in full, completed from reference TRBV5-6 and TRBJ1-1, reads DAGVTQSPTHLIKTRGQQVTLRCSPKSGHDTVSWYQQALGQGPQFIFQYYEEEERQRGNFPDRFSGHQFPNYSSELNVNALLLGDSALYLCASSLYLNTEAFFGQGTRLTVV.

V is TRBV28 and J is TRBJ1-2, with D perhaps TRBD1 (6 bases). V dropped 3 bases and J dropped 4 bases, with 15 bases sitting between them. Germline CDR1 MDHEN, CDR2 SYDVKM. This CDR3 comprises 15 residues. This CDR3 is CASSLGAEGSYGYTF. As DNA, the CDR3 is TGTGCCAGCAGTTTGGGGGCGGAGGGAAGCTATGGCTACACCTTC.